The next 23 T cell receptor beta chains were all read from a single sample in a study of T cell clonotyping in hematopoietic cell transplantation. Some clones are missing from TCRdb's copy, which holds only in-frame ones; the method was immunoSEQ multiplex PCR. The sample shows about 7,000 clones, approximately 87% of them seen only once. This specimen consisted of PBMCs, obtained 100 days after allogeneic stem cell transplant. The receptors shown here come from a male patient between 45 and 59 years old who had an allogeneic stem cell transplant from a related donor, so the T cells may come from the graft donor. Some clones in this sample may be carry-over from other donors' samples.

This clone occurred a few times. CDR3 coding DNA: TGTGCCAGCACCATCATGAACACTGAAGCTTTCTTT. Translated: CASTIMNTEAFF. The chain has TRBV2 and TRBJ1-1; no reliable D call. Germline V CDR1 and CDR2: SNHLY, FYNNEI. There are 12 residues in the CDR3. Trimming removed 7 bases at V and 0 bases at J, with 6 bases between.

The chain couples TRBV6-5 to TRBJ1-2; D unresolved. Germline values: CDR1 MNHEY, CDR2 SVGAGI. The CDR3 has 14 residues. V lost 4 bases to trimming and J lost 0 bases, with 9 bases between them. This chain's CDR3 is CASSLEPSNYGYTF. The CDR3 nucleotides are TGTGCCAGCAGTTTGGAACCTTCTAACTATGGCTACACCTTC.

The V call is TRBV5-6, the J call TRBJ2-3; no clear D gene. Trimming took off 3 bases at V and 4 bases at J, with 15 bases between the two ends. The CDR3 loop spans 15 amino acids. Germline assignment: CDR1 SGHDT and CDR2 YYEEEE. The CDR3 DNA follows: TGTGCCAGCAGCTCCCCGGTCGAGGCCGCAGATACGCAGTATTTT. Protein: CASSSPVEAADTQYF. The whole variable domain, remainder taken from reference TRBV5-6 and TRBJ2-3, is DAGVTQSPTHLIKTRGQQVTLRCSPKSGHDTVSWYQQALGQGPQFIFQYYEEEERQRGNFPDRFSGHQFPNYSSELNVNALLLGDSALYLCASSSPVEAADTQYFGPGTRLTVL.

The genes are TRBV5-1 and TRBJ2-7; weak D call: TRBD1 (5 bases). Trimming left V 4 bases short and J 0 bases short, with 11 bases between. Germline assignment: CDR1 SGHRS and CDR2 YFSETQ. The CDR3 spans 14 residues. The CDR3 here is CASSPGHRSYEQYF. Here the CDR3 DNA reads TGCGCCAGCAGCCCCGGACACCGCTCCTACGAGCAGTACTTC. The complete variable domain, with remaining parts taken from reference TRBV5-1 and TRBJ2-7, reads KAGVTQTPRYLIKTRGQQVTLSCSPISGHRSVSWYQQTPGQGLQFLFEYFSETQRNKGNFPGRFSGRQFSNSRSEMNVSTLELGDSALYLCASSPGHRSYEQYFGPGTRLTVT.

This sequence joins TRBV7-2 and TRBJ1-1; tentatively, D is TRBD1 (5 bases). The germline V gene encodes CDR1 SGHTA and CDR2 FQGNSA. The CDR3 extends over 14 amino acids. V was pared by 7 bases and J by 4 bases, with 16 bases between. The CDR3 DNA follows: TGTGCCAGCACCACGCAGGGAGGGCCCACTGAAGCTTTCTTT. This gives the protein CASTTQGGPTEAFF.

This chain uses TRBV5-4 with TRBJ1-2; D is undetermined. CDR1 is SGHNT and CDR2 is YYREEE in the germline V gene (reference sequence). Trimming stripped 0 bases from V and 0 bases from J, with 9 bases between. The CDR3 covers 15 residues. The CDR3 DNA follows: TGTGCCAGCAGCTTGGTAGGGAAAGCTAACTATGGCTACACCTTC. Residues: CASSLVGKANYGYTF.

The chain couples TRBV7-6 to TRBJ2-5; D is uncertain. This CDR3 has 14 amino acids. The ends were cut back, 2 bases at V and 2 bases at J, with 9 bases in the middle. The germline V gene has CDR1 SGHVS and CDR2 FNYEAQ. The CDR3: CASSLSAPQETQYF. CDR3 nucleotides: TGTGCCAGCAGCTTATCCGCGCCACAAGAGACCCAGTACTTC.

The chain's CDR3 is CASRQTGHGEAFF. CDR3 in DNA: TGTGCCAGCAGACAGACAGGGCACGGTGAAGCTTTCTTT. This rearrangement joins TRBV6-5 to TRBJ1-1; the match to TRBD1 covers 7 bases. In germline, CDR1 is MNHEY, CDR2 SVGAGI. The CDR3 length is 13 residues. V lost 6 bases and J lost 7; bases outside the gene matches: 8.

V is TRBV30 and J is TRBJ2-2; possible D gene TRBD1, 5 bases. Deletions cut 6 bases from V and 1 base from J, with 6 bases between. CDR1 is GTSNPN and CDR2 is SVGIG in the germline V gene (reference sequence). The CDR3 length is 12 residues. CDR3 sequence reads: CACDRNTGELFF. The CDR3 DNA sequence: TGTGCCTGCGACAGGAACACCGGGGAGCTGTTTTTT. Combining the CDR3 with reference TRBV30 and TRBJ2-2 gives the whole variable domain SQTIHQWPATLVQPVGSPLSLECTVEGTSNPNLYWYRQAAGRGLQLLFYSVGIGQISSEVPQNLSASRPQDRQFILSSKKLLLSDSGFYLCACDRNTGELFFGEGSRLTVL.

The CDR3 loop is CAWSRGLADREQYF. The CDR3 DNA reads as TGTGCCTGGAGTAGGGGACTAGCCGATCGCGAGCAGTACTTC. This chain uses TRBV30 with TRBJ2-7, with 9 bases identical to TRBD2. Germline V lookup: CDR1 GTSNPN, CDR2 SVGIG (reference sequence). J was trimmed by 6 bases and V by 2 bases; bases with no gene match: 8. The CDR3 is made up of 14 amino acids.

The chain carries TRBV29-1 and TRBJ2-1; maybe TRBD2 (5 bases). V lost 5 bases, J lost 3 bases, and 14 bases lay in between. The CDR3 has 14 residues. From germline, CDR1 is SQVTM and CDR2 ANQGSEA. The CDR3 reads CSVLNREIYNEQFF. CDR3 in DNA: TGCAGCGTTCTTAATAGGGAGATCTACAATGAGCAGTTCTTC.

The chain combines TRBV30 with TRBJ1-4, with D possibly matching TRBD1 (6 bases). Germline V gene data show CDR1 as GTSNPN and CDR2 as SVGIG (reference sequence). Trimming stripped 2 bases from V and 14 bases from J, with 12 bases between. CDR3 length equals 11 residues. The CDR3 spells CAWSTGGTLFF. The CDR3 DNA reads TGTGCCTGGAGTACTGGGGGCACGCTGTTTTTT.

The chain has TRBV19 and TRBJ1-2, with D possibly TRBD1 on 6 matching bases. Trimming left V 3 bases short and J 4 bases short, with 9 bases between. The CDR3 spans 13 residues. Germline V gives CDR1 LNHDA, CDR2 SQIVND (reference sequence). CDR3: CASSIRGPYGYTF. The CDR3 nucleotides are TGTGCCAGTAGTATTCGGGGGCCCTATGGCTACACCTTC.

This chain uses TRBV9 with TRBJ2-1, with 8 positions matching TRBD2. V lost 3 bases, J lost 0 bases, and 5 bases stayed unmatched. Per the germline V gene, CDR1 is SGDLS and CDR2 is YYNGEE. The CDR3 contains 16 residues. The CDR3 here is CASSGQAGASYNEQFF. The DNA of the CDR3 is TGTGCCAGCAGCGGACAAGCGGGGGCCTCCTACAATGAGCAGTTCTTC.

The gene calls are TRBV5-6 and TRBJ2-3; a possible D gene is TRBD1 (6 bases). This CDR3 spans 16 amino acids. Looked up from germline, CDR1 is SGHDT and CDR2 is YYEEEE. V gave up 4 bases and J gave up 4 bases, with 19 bases separating them. The CDR3 reads CASSPLGSTGSDTQYF. DNA of the CDR3: TGTGCCAGCAGCCCACTTGGGTCGACAGGTTCAGATACGCAGTATTTT.

The chain has TRBV20-1 and TRBJ2-5; D unclear. This CDR3 contains 11 residues. The V gene's germline CDR1 is DFQATT and CDR2 SNEGSKA (reference sequence). V gave up 6 bases and J gave up 4 bases, with 9 bases separating them. This chain's CDR3 is CSASLGETQYF. CDR3 sequence (DNA): TGCAGTGCCAGCCTGGGAGAGACCCAGTACTTC.

The gene calls are TRBV5-6 and TRBJ2-7; 9 nucleotides match TRBD1. Germline V gives CDR1 SGHDT, CDR2 YYEEEE. The CDR3 length is 14 residues. The ends lost 5 bases at V and 2 bases at J; junction bases unmatched: 5. As DNA, the CDR3 is TGTGCCAGCAGTTGGACAGGGGCGACCTACGAGCAGTACTTC. It translates to CASSWTGATYEQYF.

V and J are TRBV7-2 and TRBJ2-3; 11 nucleotides match TRBD2. Losses at the gene ends were 5 bases for V and 4 bases for J; bases not matched to a gene: 8. Germline V gene data show CDR1 as SGHTA and CDR2 as FQGNSA. There are 16 residues in the CDR3. CDR3 sequence reads: CASSPPLAGGSDTQYF. The CDR3 DNA reads as TGTGCCAGCAGCCCCCCTTTAGCGGGAGGGTCAGATACGCAGTATTTT.

V and J are TRBV4-1 and TRBJ2-7, with 11 nucleotides matching TRBD2. From germline, CDR1 is MGHRA and CDR2 YSYEKL. The length of the CDR3 is 14 residues. V dropped 6 bases and J dropped 6; count of bases not matched to a gene: 7. The CDR3 region has the DNA TGCGCCAGCAGATCTCCTGGACTAGCGGGCGAGCAGTACTTC. Amino acid sequence: CASRSPGLAGEQYF.

The count of this clone is one. The V gene is TRBV7-8, the J gene TRBJ2-1, with D perhaps matching TRBD2 (6 bases). V lost 3 bases and J 2 bases, leaving 11 bases between the germline ends. Germline loops: CDR1 SGHVS, CDR2 FQNEAQ. CDR3 length: 15 amino acids. CDR3: CASSFEGRTYNEQFF. Written as DNA, the CDR3 is TGTGCCAGCAGCTTTGAGGGGAGGACCTACAATGAGCAGTTCTTC.

This chain joins TRBV6-6 and TRBJ1-1; 9 bases align to TRBD1. This CDR3 region has 15 residues. J lost 5 bases, V lost 5 bases, and 9 bases had no gene match. Germline CDR1 MNHNY, CDR2 SVGAGI (reference sequence). CDR3 sequence: CASSPRQGEGTEAFF. The DNA of the CDR3 is TGTGCCAGCAGTCCCCGACAGGGGGAAGGAACTGAAGCTTTCTTT.

The V call is TRBV30, the J call TRBJ2-1, with D possibly TRBD2 on 5 matching bases. The CDR3 spans 14 residues. Germline V gene data show CDR1 as GTSNPN and CDR2 as SVGIG (reference sequence). Trimming stripped 2 bases from V and 3 bases from J, with 11 bases between. The CDR3 nucleotides are TGTGCCTGGAGTATAAGCCGGGGCTACAATGAGCAGTTCTTC. Its translation: CAWSISRGYNEQFF.

The chain links TRBV9 to TRBJ1-2; the D is unclear. Germline V gene lookup returns CDR1 SGDLS and CDR2 YYNGEE. There are 13 residues in the CDR3. Deletions cut 5 bases from V and 2 bases from J, with 10 bases between. The CDR3, as DNA: TGTGCCAGCAGAAGGTTCGAGAACTATGGCTACACCTTC. This translates into CASRRFENYGYTF.